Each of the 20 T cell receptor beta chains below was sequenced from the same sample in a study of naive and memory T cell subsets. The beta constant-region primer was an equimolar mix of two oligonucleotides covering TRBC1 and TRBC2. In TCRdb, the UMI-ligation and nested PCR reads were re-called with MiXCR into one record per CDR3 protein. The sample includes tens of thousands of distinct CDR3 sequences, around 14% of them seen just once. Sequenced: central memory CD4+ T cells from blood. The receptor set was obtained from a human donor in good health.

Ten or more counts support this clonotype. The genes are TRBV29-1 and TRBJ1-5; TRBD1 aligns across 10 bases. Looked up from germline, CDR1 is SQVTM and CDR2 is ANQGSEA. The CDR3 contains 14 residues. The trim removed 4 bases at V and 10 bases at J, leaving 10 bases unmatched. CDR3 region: CSVVGDRGLGPQHF. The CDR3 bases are TGCAGCGTTGTAGGAGACAGGGGGCTTGGACCCCAGCATTTT.

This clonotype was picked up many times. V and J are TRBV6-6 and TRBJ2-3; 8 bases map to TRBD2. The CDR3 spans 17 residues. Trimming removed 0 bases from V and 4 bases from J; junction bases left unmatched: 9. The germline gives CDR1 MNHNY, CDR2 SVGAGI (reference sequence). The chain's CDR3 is CASSYSTSGRASDTQYF. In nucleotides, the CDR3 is TGTGCCAGCAGTTACTCGACTTCCGGGAGGGCCTCAGATACGCAGTATTTT.

CDR3 protein: CASRSSLRTHDHSNQPQHF. Written as DNA, the CDR3 is TGTGCAAGTCGCTCCTCATTGAGGACACATGACCATAGCAATCAGCCCCAGCATTTT. The rearrangement uses TRBV12-2 and TRBJ1-5; the table's D gene call, TRBD1, was not cross checked with the DNA. TRBV12-2 is assigned pseudogene status. The CDR3 has 19 amino acids.

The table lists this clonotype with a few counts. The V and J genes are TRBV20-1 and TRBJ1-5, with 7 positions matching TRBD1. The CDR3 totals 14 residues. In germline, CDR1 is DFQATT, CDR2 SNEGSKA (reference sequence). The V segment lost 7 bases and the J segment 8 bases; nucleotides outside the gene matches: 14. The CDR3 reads CSGRSGGGEKPQHF. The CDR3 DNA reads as TGCAGTGGGAGATCGGGAGGGGGCGAGAAGCCCCAGCATTTT.

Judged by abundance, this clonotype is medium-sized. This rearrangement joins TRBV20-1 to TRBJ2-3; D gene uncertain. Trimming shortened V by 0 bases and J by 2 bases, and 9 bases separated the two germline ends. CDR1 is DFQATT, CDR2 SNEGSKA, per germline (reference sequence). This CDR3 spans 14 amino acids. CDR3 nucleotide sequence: TGCAGTGCTAGAGATGATCAGTCCACAGATACGCAGTATTTT. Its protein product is CSARDDQSTDTQYF.

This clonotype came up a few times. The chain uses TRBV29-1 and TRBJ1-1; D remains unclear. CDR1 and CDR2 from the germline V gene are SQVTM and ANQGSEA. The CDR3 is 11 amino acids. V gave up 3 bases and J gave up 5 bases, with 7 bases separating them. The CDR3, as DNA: TGCAGCGTTGAGTCCATAACTGAAGCTTTCTTT. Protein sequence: CSVESITEAFF.

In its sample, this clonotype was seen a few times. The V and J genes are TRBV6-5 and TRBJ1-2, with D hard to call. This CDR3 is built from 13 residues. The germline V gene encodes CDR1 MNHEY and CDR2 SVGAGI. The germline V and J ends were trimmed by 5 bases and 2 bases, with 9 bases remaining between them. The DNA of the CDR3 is TGTGCCAGCAGTCAGAGGGTAAACTATGGCTACACCTTC. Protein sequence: CASSQRVNYGYTF.

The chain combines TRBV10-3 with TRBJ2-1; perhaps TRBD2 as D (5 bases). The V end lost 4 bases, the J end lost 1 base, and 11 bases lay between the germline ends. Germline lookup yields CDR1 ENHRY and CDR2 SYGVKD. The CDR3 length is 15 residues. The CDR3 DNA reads TGTGCCATCAGTGCCCGAGCGGAGTCCTACAATGAGCAGTTCTTC. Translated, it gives CAISARAESYNEQFF.

DNA for the CDR3: TGTGCCAGCAGCTTTCCGGGACAGCCCCAGCATTTT. Translated: CASSFPGQPQHF. V usage is TRBV7-9 and J usage is TRBJ1-5; D not resolved. Germline loops: CDR1 SEHNR, CDR2 FQNEAQ (reference sequence). Trimming took 3 bases from V and 7 from J, leaving 7 bases between them. This CDR3 comprises 12 residues.

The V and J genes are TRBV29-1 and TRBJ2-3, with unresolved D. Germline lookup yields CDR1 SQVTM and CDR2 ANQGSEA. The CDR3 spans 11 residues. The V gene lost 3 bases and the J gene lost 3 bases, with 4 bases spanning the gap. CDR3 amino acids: CSVEETDTQYF. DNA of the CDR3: TGCAGCGTTGAGGAGACAGATACGCAGTATTTT.

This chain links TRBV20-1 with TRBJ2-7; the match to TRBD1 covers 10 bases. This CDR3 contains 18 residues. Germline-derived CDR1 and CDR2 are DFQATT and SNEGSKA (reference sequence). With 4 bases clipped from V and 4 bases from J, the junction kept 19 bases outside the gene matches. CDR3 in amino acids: CSAKAVGQGWLALYEQYF. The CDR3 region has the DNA TGCAGTGCTAAGGCTGTGGGACAGGGGTGGCTAGCCCTTTACGAGCAGTACTTC.

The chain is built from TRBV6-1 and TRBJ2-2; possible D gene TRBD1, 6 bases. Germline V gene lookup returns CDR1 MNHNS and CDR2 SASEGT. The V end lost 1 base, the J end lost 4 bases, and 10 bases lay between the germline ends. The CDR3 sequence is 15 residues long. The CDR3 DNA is TGTGCCAGCAGTGAAGTTACAGGGTTCACCGGGGAGCTGTTTTTT. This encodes CASSEVTGFTGELFF.

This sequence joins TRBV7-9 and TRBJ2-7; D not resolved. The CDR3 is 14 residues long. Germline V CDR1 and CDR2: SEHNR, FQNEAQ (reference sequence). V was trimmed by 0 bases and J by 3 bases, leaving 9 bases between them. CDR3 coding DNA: TGTGCCAGCAGCTTAGCGGTGACTGTCTACGAGCAGTACTTC. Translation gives CASSLAVTVYEQYF.

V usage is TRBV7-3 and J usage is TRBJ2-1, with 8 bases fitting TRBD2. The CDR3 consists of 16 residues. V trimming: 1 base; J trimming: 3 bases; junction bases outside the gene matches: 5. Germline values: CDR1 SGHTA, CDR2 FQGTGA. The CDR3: CASSLMAGLDYNEQFF. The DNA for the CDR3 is TGTGCCAGCAGCTTAATGGCGGGACTAGACTACAATGAGCAGTTCTTC.

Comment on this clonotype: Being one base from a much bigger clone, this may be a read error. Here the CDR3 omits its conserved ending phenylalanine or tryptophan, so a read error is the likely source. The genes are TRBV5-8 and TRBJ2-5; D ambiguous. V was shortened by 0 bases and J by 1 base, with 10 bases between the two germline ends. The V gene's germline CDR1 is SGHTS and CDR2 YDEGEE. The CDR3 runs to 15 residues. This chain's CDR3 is CASSLDSYTQETQYC. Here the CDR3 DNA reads TGTGCCAGCAGCTTGGACAGCTATACCCAAGAGACCCAGTACTGC.

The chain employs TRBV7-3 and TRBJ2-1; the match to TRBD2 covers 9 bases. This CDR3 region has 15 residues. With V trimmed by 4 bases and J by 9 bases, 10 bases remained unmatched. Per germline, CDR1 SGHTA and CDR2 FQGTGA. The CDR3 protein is CASSWTSARGGEQFF. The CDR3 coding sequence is TGTGCCAGCAGCTGGACTAGCGCCCGCGGGGGTGAGCAGTTCTTC.

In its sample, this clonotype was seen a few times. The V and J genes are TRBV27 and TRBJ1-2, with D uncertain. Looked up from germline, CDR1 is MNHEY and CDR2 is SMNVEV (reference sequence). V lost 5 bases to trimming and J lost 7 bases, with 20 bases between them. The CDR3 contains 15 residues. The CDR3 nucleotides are TGTGCCAGCAGTCCCCAACTGTCCCTACCTTTTGGCTACACCTTC. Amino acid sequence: CASSPQLSLPFGYTF.

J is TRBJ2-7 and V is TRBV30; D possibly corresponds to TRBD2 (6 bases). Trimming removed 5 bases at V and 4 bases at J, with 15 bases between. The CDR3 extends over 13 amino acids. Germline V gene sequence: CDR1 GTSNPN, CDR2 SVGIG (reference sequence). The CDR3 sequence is CAWSKGLMYEQYF. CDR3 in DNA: TGTGCCTGGTCAAAGGGACTTATGTACGAGCAGTACTTC. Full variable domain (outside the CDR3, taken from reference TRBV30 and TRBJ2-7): SQTIHQWPATLVQPVGSPLSLECTVEGTSNPNLYWYRQAAGRGLQLLFYSVGIGQISSEVPQNLSASRPQDRQFILSSKKLLLSDSGFYLCAWSKGLMYEQYFGPGTRLTVT.

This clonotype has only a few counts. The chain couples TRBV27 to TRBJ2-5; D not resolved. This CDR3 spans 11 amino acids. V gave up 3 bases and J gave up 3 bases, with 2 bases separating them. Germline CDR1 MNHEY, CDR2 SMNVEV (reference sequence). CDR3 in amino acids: CASSFEETQYF. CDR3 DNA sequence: TGTGCCAGCAGTTTCGAAGAGACCCAGTACTTC.

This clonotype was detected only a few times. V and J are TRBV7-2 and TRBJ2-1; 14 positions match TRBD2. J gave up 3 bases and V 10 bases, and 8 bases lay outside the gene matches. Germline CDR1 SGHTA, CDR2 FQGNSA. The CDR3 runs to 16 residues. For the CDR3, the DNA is TGTGCCACTGGGACTAGCGGGAGTTATCGCTACAATGAGCAGTTCTTC. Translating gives CATGTSGSYRYNEQFF.